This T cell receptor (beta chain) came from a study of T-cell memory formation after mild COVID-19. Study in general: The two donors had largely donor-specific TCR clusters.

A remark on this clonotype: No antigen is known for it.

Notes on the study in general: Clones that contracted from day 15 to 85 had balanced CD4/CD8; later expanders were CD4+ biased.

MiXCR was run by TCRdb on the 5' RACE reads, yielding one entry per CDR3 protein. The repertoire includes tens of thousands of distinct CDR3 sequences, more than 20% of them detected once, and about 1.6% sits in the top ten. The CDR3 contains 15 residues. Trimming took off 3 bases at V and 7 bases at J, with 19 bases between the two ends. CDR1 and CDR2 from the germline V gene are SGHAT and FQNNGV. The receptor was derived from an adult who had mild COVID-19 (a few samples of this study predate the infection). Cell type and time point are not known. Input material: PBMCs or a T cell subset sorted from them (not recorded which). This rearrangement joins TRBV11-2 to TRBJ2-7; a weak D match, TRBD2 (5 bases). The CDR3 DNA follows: TGTGCCAGCAGCTTTCTCGAGTCAGGCCCGGGGGAGCAGTACTTC. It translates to CASSFLESGPGEQYF.